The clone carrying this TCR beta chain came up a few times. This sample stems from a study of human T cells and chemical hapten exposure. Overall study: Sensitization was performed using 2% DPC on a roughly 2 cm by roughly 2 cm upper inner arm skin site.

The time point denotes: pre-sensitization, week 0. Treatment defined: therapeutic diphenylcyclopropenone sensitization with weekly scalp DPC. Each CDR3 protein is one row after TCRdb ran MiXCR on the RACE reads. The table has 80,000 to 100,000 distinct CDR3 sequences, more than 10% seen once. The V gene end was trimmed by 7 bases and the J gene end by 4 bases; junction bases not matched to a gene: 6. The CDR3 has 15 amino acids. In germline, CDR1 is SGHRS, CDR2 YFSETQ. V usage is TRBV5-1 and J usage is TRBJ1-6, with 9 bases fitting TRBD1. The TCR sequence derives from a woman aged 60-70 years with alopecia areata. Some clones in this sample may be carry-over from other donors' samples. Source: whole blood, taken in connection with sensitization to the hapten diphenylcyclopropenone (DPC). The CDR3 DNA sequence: TGCGCCAGCGGTCAGGACAGGGGTTATAATTCACCCCTCCACTTT. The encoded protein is CASGQDRGYNSPLHF.